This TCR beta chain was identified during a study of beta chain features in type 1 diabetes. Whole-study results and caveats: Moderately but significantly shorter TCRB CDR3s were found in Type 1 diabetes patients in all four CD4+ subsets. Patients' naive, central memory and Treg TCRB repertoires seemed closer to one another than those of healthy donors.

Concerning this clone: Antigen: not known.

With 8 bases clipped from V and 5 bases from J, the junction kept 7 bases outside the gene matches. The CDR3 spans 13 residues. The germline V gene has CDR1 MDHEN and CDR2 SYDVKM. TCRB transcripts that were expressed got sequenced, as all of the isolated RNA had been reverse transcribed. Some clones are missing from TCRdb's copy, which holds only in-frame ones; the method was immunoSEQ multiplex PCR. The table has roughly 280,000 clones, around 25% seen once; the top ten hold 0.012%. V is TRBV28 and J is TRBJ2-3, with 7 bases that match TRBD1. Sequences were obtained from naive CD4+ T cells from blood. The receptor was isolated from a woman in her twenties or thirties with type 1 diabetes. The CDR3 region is CASWTGTQDTQYF. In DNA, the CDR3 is TGTGCCAGCTGGACAGGCACCCAAGATACGCAGTATTTT.